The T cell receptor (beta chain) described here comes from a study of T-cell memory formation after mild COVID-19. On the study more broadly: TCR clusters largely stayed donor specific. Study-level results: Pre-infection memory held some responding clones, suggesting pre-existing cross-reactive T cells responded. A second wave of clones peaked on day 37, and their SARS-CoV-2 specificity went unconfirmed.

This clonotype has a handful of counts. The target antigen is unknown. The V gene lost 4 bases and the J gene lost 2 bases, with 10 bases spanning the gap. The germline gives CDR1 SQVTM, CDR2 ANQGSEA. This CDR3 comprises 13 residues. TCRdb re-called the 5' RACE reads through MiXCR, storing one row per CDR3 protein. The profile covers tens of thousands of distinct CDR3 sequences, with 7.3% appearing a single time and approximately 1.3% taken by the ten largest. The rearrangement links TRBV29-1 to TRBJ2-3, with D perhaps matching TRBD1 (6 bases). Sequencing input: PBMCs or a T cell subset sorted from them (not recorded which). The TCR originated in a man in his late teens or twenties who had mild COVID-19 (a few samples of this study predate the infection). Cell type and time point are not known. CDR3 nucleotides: TGCAGCGTTGGTCAGGGGACCACAGATACGCAGTATTTT. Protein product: CSVGQGTTDTQYF.